Reported below is one TCR beta chain. Every donor was a healthy Caucasian. This record comes from a study of identical twins. The CDR3 runs to 17 residues. V was pared by 0 bases and J by 6 bases, with 17 bases between. Germline V gene lookup returns CDR1 MNHEY and CDR2 SMNVEV (reference sequence). Each CDR3 protein gets one entry after TCRdb re-called the 5' RACE reads with MiXCR. The top ten hold around 0.98% of the sample, which has hundreds of thousands of distinct CDR3 sequences, 8.5% to 9.5% seen once. The sample was also linked to a second study, of yellow fever vaccine responses in identical twins.

The receptor was isolated from a woman under 30 in good health. The sequencing input was PBMCs. The chain uses TRBV27 and TRBJ2-2, with D perhaps TRBD1 (6 bases). In nucleotides, the CDR3 is TGTGCCAGCAGTTTATCGCGAGATTACAGGGTCCCCGGGGAGCTGTTTTTT. It is translated as CASSLSRDYRVPGELFF.